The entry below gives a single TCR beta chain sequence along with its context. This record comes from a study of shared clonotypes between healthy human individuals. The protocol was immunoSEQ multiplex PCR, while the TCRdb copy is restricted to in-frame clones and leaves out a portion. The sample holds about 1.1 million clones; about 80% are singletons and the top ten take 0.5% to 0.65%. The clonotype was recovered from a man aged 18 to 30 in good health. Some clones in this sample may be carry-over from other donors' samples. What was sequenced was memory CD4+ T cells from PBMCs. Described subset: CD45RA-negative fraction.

The CDR3 region is CASRGRGGNEQFF. CDR3 nucleotide sequence: TGTGCCTCCAGGGGGCGCGGAGGCAATGAGCAGTTCTTC. The V gene is TRBV30, the J gene TRBJ2-1, with 8 bases aligning to TRBD1. The CDR3 sequence is 13 residues long. The V gene end was trimmed by 7 bases and the J gene end by 6 bases; junction bases not matched to a gene: 8. The germline V gene encodes CDR1 GTSNPN and CDR2 SVGIG (reference sequence).